The 6 T cell receptor beta chains presented below share a single source sample, sequenced in a study of shared clonotypes between healthy human individuals. Assay: immunoSEQ multiplex PCR; the TCRdb copy retains only in-frame clones and omits some. The data show approximately 100,000 clones, approximately 70% seen once. The sequenced sample consisted of memory CD8+ T cells sorted from blood. Subset indicated: CD45RO+ cells pooled with CCR7-negative TemRA cells. The receptor source for this set is a woman in her twenties or thirties in good health.

This chain uses TRBV2 with TRBJ2-2; D uncertain. V lost 7 bases and J lost 5, with 8 bases in between. Germline lookup yields CDR1 SNHLY and CDR2 FYNNEI. The CDR3 contains 12 residues. This CDR3 reads CASIRLTGELFF. The DNA for the CDR3 is TGTGCCAGCATCCGACTGACCGGGGAGCTGTTTTTT.

A few counts support this clone. The J gene is TRBJ1-3, the V gene TRBV28; 9 nucleotides line up with TRBD1. CDR3 length equals 19 residues. V lost 3 bases to trimming and J lost 0 bases; unmatched junction nucleotides: 12. Germline values: CDR1 MDHEN, CDR2 SYDVKM. This chain's CDR3 is CASSFRRGTGTVSGNTIYF. The CDR3 nucleotides are TGTGCCAGCAGTTTCCGTCGAGGGACAGGGACCGTCTCTGGAAACACCATATATTTT.

This clone turned up a few times. The chain recombines TRBV2 with TRBJ2-2; 10 nucleotides match TRBD2. Per germline, CDR1 SNHLY and CDR2 FYNNEI. CDR3 length equals 16 residues. V lost 3 bases, J lost 0 bases, and 1 base stayed unmatched. The CDR3 region is CASSEGTSANTGELFF. The CDR3 nucleotides are TGTGCCAGCAGTGAGGGGACTAGCGCGAACACCGGGGAGCTGTTTTTT.

The V call is TRBV14, the J call TRBJ2-1; a weak D match, TRBD2 (5 bases). V lost 1 base, J lost 0 bases, and 13 bases lay in between. The length of the CDR3 is 17 residues. Germline CDR1 reads SGHDN; CDR2 reads FVKESK. CDR3 in amino acids: CASSQGYGEGSYNEQFF. In DNA form, the CDR3 reads TGTGCCAGCAGCCAAGGGTATGGCGAGGGCTCCTACAATGAGCAGTTCTTC.

This sequence joins TRBV5-1 and TRBJ2-7; D is possibly TRBD2 (5 bases). The CDR3 is 14 amino acids. Germline CDR1 and CDR2: SGHRS and YFSETQ. V lost 2 bases and J lost 0, with 9 bases in between. The CDR3 nucleotides read TGCGCCAGCAGCTTAAGACTAAACTCCTACGAGCAGTACTTC. Its translation: CASSLRLNSYEQYF.

The V and J genes are TRBV5-1 and TRBJ2-1; D is uncertain. CDR1 and CDR2 (germline): SGHRS, YFSETQ. The CDR3 is made up of 13 amino acids. Trimming cost V 0 bases and J 10 bases, with 11 bases left between them. CDR3 in DNA: TGCGCCAGCAGCTTGGAGGCTCCCCAGGAGCAGTTCTTC. As protein: CASSLEAPQEQFF. The full variable domain, its missing parts supplied by reference TRBV5-1 and TRBJ2-1, is KAGVTQTPRYLIKTRGQQVTLSCSPISGHRSVSWYQQTPGQGLQFLFEYFSETQRNKGNFPGRFSGRQFSNSRSEMNVSTLELGDSALYLCASSLEAPQEQFFGPGTRLTVL.